The clone carrying this TCR beta chain was detected only once. The antigen is not known. The data derive from a study of cytomegalovirus exposure and HLA in healthy donors. General study points: Compared with the approximately 670-donor mean, an Asian-associated ancestry cluster reportedly had fewer N-insertions, according to a later analysis. Most TCR sequences were uncommon, yet certain public TCRs appeared in many donors.

The PCR contained 60 Vbeta and 13 Jbeta primers. Sequencing used immunoSEQ multiplex PCR; TCRdb keeps in-frame clones, though not all of them. The table lists under 200,000 clones, over 75% of them singletons, with 0.5% to 0.55% in the top ten. V shed 1 base, J shed 1 base, and the junction held 12 bases outside the gene matches. There are 18 residues in the CDR3. Germline V gene sequence: CDR1 SGHRS, CDR2 YFSETQ. The sequenced sample was PBMCs. This sequence originates from a woman aged 45-65 years in good health and CMV-seronegative. This chain connects TRBV5-1 to TRBJ2-3; 7 positions match TRBD2. CDR3 sequence reads: CASSLPSGGRIRTDTQYF. The CDR3 DNA follows: TGCGCCAGCAGCTTGCCGTCTGGCGGGAGAATTCGCACAGATACGCAGTATTTT.